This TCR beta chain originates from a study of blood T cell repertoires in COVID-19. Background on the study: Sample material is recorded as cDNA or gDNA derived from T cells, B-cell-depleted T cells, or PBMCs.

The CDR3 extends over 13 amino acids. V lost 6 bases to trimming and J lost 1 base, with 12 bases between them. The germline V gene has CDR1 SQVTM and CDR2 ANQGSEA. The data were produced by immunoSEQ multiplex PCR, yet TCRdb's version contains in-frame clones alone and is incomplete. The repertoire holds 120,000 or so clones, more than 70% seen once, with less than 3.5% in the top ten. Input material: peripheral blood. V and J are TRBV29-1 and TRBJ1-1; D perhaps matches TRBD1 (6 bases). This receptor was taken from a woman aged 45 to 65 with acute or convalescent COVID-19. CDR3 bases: TGCAGCGTCAAGGGGGGGTGGAACACTGAAGCTTTCTTT. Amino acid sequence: CSVKGGWNTEAFF.